The T cell receptor (beta chain) described here comes from a study of cytomegalovirus exposure and HLA in healthy donors. Broader study findings: Roughly uniform depth of sequencing across donors was assumed in presence/absence analyses.

This CDR3 spans 15 amino acids. Germline-derived CDR1 and CDR2 are SEHNR and FQNEAQ (reference sequence). The ends lost 8 bases at V and 2 bases at J; junction bases unmatched: 5. Note on this clone: The antigen remains unidentified.

The PCR used 60 Vbeta and 13 Jbeta primers. Using immunoSEQ multiplex PCR, the repertoire was profiled, and TCRdb retains in-frame clones only, with some absent. Of under 120,000 clones listed, 60% to 85% were seen once; the top ten hold roughly 5%. Sequencing input: PBMCs. This sequence joins TRBV7-9 and TRBJ2-3, with 12 bases that match TRBD2. The receptor was isolated from a female donor in good health and CMV-seropositive. Here the CDR3 reads CASAGLAGTTDTQYF. As DNA, the CDR3 is TGTGCCAGCGCCGGACTAGCGGGAACCACAGATACGCAGTATTTT.